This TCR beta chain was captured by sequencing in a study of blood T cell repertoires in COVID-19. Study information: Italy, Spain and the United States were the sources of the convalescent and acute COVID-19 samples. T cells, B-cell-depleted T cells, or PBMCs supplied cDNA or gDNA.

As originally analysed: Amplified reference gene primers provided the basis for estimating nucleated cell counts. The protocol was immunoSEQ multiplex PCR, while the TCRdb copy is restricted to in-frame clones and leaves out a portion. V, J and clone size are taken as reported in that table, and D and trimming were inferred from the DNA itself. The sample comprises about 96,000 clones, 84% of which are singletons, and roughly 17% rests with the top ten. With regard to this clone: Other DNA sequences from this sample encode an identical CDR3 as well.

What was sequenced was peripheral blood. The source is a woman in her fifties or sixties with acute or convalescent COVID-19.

CDR3 loop: CASSFSGFEKLFF. The CDR3 DNA is TGTGCCAGCAGTTTCTCGGGGTTTGAAAAACTGTTTTTT. V and J are TRBV27 and TRBJ1-4, with D hard to call. Trimming cost V 3 bases and J 7 bases, with 9 bases left between them. The CDR3 loop spans 13 amino acids. The germline gives CDR1 MNHEY, CDR2 SMNVEV (reference sequence).